The rows below give T cell receptor beta chains drawn from one sample of a study of Ad26.COV2.S vaccination and SARS-CoV-2 variants. Assay: immunoSEQ multiplex PCR; the TCRdb copy retains only in-frame clones and omits some. The sample shows 350,000 to 400,000 clones, roughly nine tenths of them seen only once. This material consisted of peripheral blood, taken in a trial of Ad26.COV2.S vaccine versus placebo. The origin of the receptors is a person aged 18-60 years who received the Ad26.COV2.S COVID-19 vaccine or a placebo. The CDR3 runs from the conserved cysteine through the conserved F or W. A D gene is named only where the DNA matches it firmly. Size is stated for part of the rows, as once, few or many counts, or as a class when the clone is expanded.

j_call	d_call	v_call	clone_size	cdr3_nt	cdr3_aa
TRBJ2-1	NA	TRBV5-1	NA	TGCGCCAGCAGCTATGCAGGGCAAGGGGAGCAGTTCTTC	CASSYAGQGEQFF
TRBJ1-1	TRBD1	TRBV6-4	NA	TGTGCCAGCAGTGACGAGACAGGGAGTAAAGCTTTCTTT	CASSDETGSKAFF
TRBJ1-1	TRBD1	TRBV15	NA	TGTGCCACCAGCCGCGGGGGACAGGAGAGGTACACTGAAGCTTTCTTT	CATSRGGQERYTEAFF
TRBJ1-4	NA	TRBV24-1	once	TGTGCCACCAGTGAGCTGGGGGAAAAACTGTTTTTT	CATSELGEKLFF
TRBJ1-3	NA	TRBV2	NA	TGTGCCAGCAGAGCAGGGATCGCGCCTGGAAACACCATATATTTT	CASRAGIAPGNTIYF
TRBJ2-1	NA	TRBV5-5	NA	TGTGCCAGCAGCTTGTACCCGGGGGCGCCGACAGGGACCGATGAGCAGTTCTTC	CASSLYPGAPTGTDEQFF
TRBJ1-4	TRBD1	TRBV18	NA	TGTGCCAGCTCAAAAGGGACAGGGGTGGAAAAACTGTTTTTT	CASSKGTGVEKLFF
TRBJ2-2	NA	TRBV9	NA	TGTGCCAGCAGCGTAGGCTATGGAGGGGGTACCGGGGAGCTGTTTTTT	CASSVGYGGGTGELFF
TRBJ1-6	NA	TRBV27	few	TGTGCCAGCAGTTCTGAAGGGGTAGGGAATTCACCCCTCCACTTT	CASSSEGVGNSPLHF
TRBJ1-5	TRBD1	TRBV6-6	many	TGTGCCAGCAGACTACCCGGGACAGATAGCAATCAGCCCCAGCATTTT	CASRLPGTDSNQPQHF
TRBJ2-1	TRBD2	TRBV11-2	NA	TGTGCCAGCAGCTTCACTGGCGGGGGGGCCTACAATGAGCAGTTCTTC	CASSFTGGGAYNEQFF
TRBJ2-7	NA	TRBV19	NA	TGTGCCAGTAGACAACGGCAGGGCTCCTACGAGCAGTACTTC	CASRQRQGSYEQYF
TRBJ2-5	TRBD1	TRBV5-1	NA	TGCGCCAGCAGCTTGCTCCAGGGACAGGGGGAAGAGACCCAGTACTTC	CASSLLQGQGEETQYF
TRBJ1-5	NA	TRBV18	NA	TGTGCCAGCTCACCATCTCGGGGAGAACAGCCCCAGCATTTT	CASSPSRGEQPQHF
TRBJ1-5	TRBD1	TRBV7-6	NA	TGTGCCAGCAGCTTAGGAGGGGGCGGCAATCAGCCCCAGCATTTT	CASSLGGGGNQPQHF
TRBJ1-2	NA	TRBV27	NA	TGTGCCAGCAGTTTAAACAGGGCAACCTATGGCTACACCTTC	CASSLNRATYGYTF
TRBJ1-1	NA	TRBV9	NA	TGTGCCAGCAGCGTAGCTGGGGATGCTGAAGCTTTCTTT	CASSVAGDAEAFF
TRBJ1-3	NA	TRBV12-3/TRBV12-4	NA	TGTGCCAGCAGTTTTGTGGAGGCGGACACCATATATTTT	CASSFVEADTIYF
TRBJ1-2	NA	TRBV3-1/TRBV3-2	NA	TGTGCCAGCAGCCAGGGGCGGTCGGGGGGCTACACCTTC	CASSQGRSGGYTF
TRBJ1-5	NA	TRBV7-9	NA	TGTGCCAGCAGTAGCGGACCAGGGCCCCAGCATTTT	CASSSGPGPQHF
TRBJ2-7	NA	TRBV10-1	NA	TGCGCCAGCAGTGATCCCATGGGCGAGCAGTACTTC	CASSDPMGEQYF
TRBJ1-6	NA	TRBV7-8	NA	TGTGCCAGCAGCTTAGCTACGAGCTCCTATAATTCACCCCTCCACTTT	CASSLATSSYNSPLHF